This TCR beta chain was identified during a study of Graves' ophthalmopathy and Graves' hyperthyroidism. Worth noting for this clonotype: Its antigen is undetermined.

Physicians reached a diagnosis by relying on clinical symptoms, serum thyroxine, TRAb, thyroid ultrasound and orbital computed tomography. A roughly 9.1 ml volume of fresh peripheral blood provided the PBMCs. The authors amplified TCR beta CDR3 regions from RNA transcripts. Following a first-round RT-PCR that used HTBI primers, a second-round multiplex PCR was carried out. One entry per CDR3 protein results from TCRdb running MiXCR on the multiplex PCR reads. The sample yields 600,000 to 650,000 distinct CDR3 sequences, 22% seen once. Study-wide findings and caveats: Discrimination between ophthalmopathy and stable hyperthyroidism by a 13-signature model showed roughly 85% sensitivity and about 80% specificity.

This receptor was taken from a young woman with stable Graves' hyperthyroidism. Some clones in this sample may be carry-over from other donors' samples. The sample consisted of peripheral blood.

CDR3 region: CASLRTGLDYGYTF. CDR3 sequence (DNA): TGTGCCAGCCTAAGGACAGGGCTTGACTATGGCTACACCTTC. The rearrangement joins TRBV6-1 to TRBJ1-2; 8 nucleotides agree with TRBD1. V gave up 8 bases and J gave up 3 bases; unmatched junction bases: 8. Germline V gene data show CDR1 as MNHNS and CDR2 as SASEGT. The CDR3 is 14 amino acids.